The 21 T cell receptor beta chains reported below all come from one sample, sequenced in a study of blood T cell repertoires in COVID-19. Sequenced by immunoSEQ multiplex PCR; TCRdb stores in-frame clones only, minus some. The table has about 320,000 clones, around four fifths seen once. Sequenced sample: peripheral blood. These receptors all stem from a woman between 45 and 65 years old with acute or convalescent COVID-19.

This chain uses TRBV2 with TRBJ2-3, with 10 bases identical to TRBD2. The CDR3 contains 16 residues. Trimming took 1 base from V and 1 from J; bases not matched to a gene: 2. CDR1 is SNHLY, CDR2 FYNNEI, per germline. The chain's CDR3 is CASSEVAGGGTDTQYF. The CDR3 coding sequence is TGTGCCAGCAGTGAAGTAGCGGGGGGCGGCACAGATACGCAGTATTTT.

The V call is TRBV19, the J call TRBJ1-4; 8 positions match TRBD1. The CDR3 length is 15 residues. Germline-derived CDR1 and CDR2 are LNHDA and SQIVND (reference sequence). Trimming removed 3 bases from V and 8 bases from J; junction bases left unmatched: 8. Here the CDR3 DNA reads TGTGCCAGTAGTATGAGGACAGGGTATCTCGAAAAACTGTTTTTT. Translating gives CASSMRTGYLEKLFF.

The chain couples TRBV24-1 to TRBJ2-1; TRBD2 matches 8 bases. The CDR3 totals 14 residues. The junction had 1 base not matched to a gene; V was cut back by 6 bases and J by 1 base. CDR1 and CDR2 from the germline V gene are KGHDR and SFDVKD. The chain's CDR3 is CATSSGGSYNEQFF. In nucleotides, the CDR3 is TGTGCCACCAGTTCGGGGGGGTCCTACAATGAGCAGTTCTTC.

The chain is built from TRBV18 and TRBJ2-6; D might be TRBD2 (6 bases). Trimming shortened V by 3 bases and J by 0 bases, and 15 bases separated the two germline ends. Per germline, CDR1 KGHSH and CDR2 LQKENI. The CDR3 is 18 amino acids. CDR3 bases: TGTGCCAGCTCACCCGTATCGGGACTGCTCTCTGGGGCCAACGTCCTGACTTTC. As protein: CASSPVSGLLSGANVLTF.

For the CDR3, the DNA is TGTGCCTGGAGCCCAACGGGTAATCGGGGGCCCCAGCATTTT. Amino acids: CAWSPTGNRGPQHF. V usage is TRBV30 and J usage is TRBJ1-5; no definite D call. Trimming removed 3 bases from V and 9 bases from J, with 18 bases in between. The CDR3 length is 14 residues. Germline V CDR1 and CDR2: GTSNPN, SVGIG (reference sequence).

This clone came up a few times. The V and J genes are TRBV12-5 and TRBJ2-5, with TRBD2 as a possible D gene (6 bases). With 3 bases removed from V and 5 bases from J, the gap between germline ends came to 13 bases. The CDR3 has 14 residues. Germline CDR1 reads LGHNT; CDR2 reads FRNRAP. CDR3 DNA: TGTGCTAGTGGTTTTAACGGGGGTTCGGAGACCCAGTACTTC. Translated: CASGFNGGSETQYF.

V gene TRBV24-1 combines with J gene TRBJ2-5; a possible D gene is TRBD1 (6 bases). CDR1 and CDR2 (germline): KGHDR, SFDVKD. V was clipped by 3 bases and J by 5 bases, with 12 bases between them. This CDR3 spans 14 amino acids. The CDR3 sequence: CATSDQQGRETQYF. CDR3 nucleotides: TGTGCCACCAGTGATCAACAGGGTAGGGAGACCCAGTACTTC.

The chain is built from TRBV5-1 and TRBJ2-3, with D possibly being TRBD1 (5 bases). CDR3 length: 14 amino acids. Trimming took 1 base from V and 6 from J, leaving 12 bases between them. Germline values: CDR1 SGHRS, CDR2 YFSETQ. This CDR3 is CASSLYRAGDTQYF. Here the CDR3 DNA reads TGCGCCAGCAGCTTGTATAGGGCAGGGGATACGCAGTATTTT.

DNA of the CDR3: TGTGCCAGCAGTGACGGGTACTACAATGAGCAGTTCTTC. Its translation is CASSDGYYNEQFF. V is TRBV6-2 or TRBV6-3 and J is TRBJ2-1; D unresolved. Germline CDR1 MNHEY, CDR2 SVGEGT. Trimming stripped 5 bases from V and 3 bases from J, with 8 bases between. This CDR3 spans 13 amino acids.

This chain connects TRBV19 to TRBJ2-1; a weak D match, TRBD2 (5 bases). Germline CDR1 reads LNHDA; CDR2 reads SQIVND (reference sequence). The CDR3 contains 11 residues. V was cut by 6 bases and J by 10 bases, with 10 bases left in between. CDR3 sequence reads: CASRKQREQFF. Written as DNA, the CDR3 is TGTGCCAGTAGGAAGCAGCGGGAGCAGTTCTTC.

V and J are TRBV5-4 and TRBJ2-5, with D possibly matching TRBD1 (6 bases). V gave up 2 bases and J gave up 5 bases, with 19 bases separating them. CDR1 and CDR2 (germline): SGHNT, YYREEE (reference sequence). The CDR3 runs to 16 residues. CDR3 sequence reads: CASSLAVGALGETQYF. CDR3 nucleotides: TGTGCCAGCAGCTTAGCGGTGGGGGCCCTGGGGGAGACCCAGTACTTC.

V gene TRBV7-2 combines with J gene TRBJ2-3, with 9 bases fitting TRBD2. Germline V gene lookup returns CDR1 SGHTA and CDR2 FQGNSA. The V and J ends lost 1 base and 6 bases, in that order; junction bases with no gene match: 5. The CDR3 extends over 15 amino acids. The CDR3 coding sequence is TGTGCCAGCAGCTTAGTCCTAGCGGGATGGGATACGCAGTATTTT. Its translation is CASSLVLAGWDTQYF.

The rearrangement links TRBV5-4 to TRBJ2-3, with TRBD1 matching over 9 bases. V lost 3 bases and J lost 5; bases outside the gene matches: 4. The germline V gene encodes CDR1 SGHNT and CDR2 YYREEE (reference sequence). CDR3 size: 14 residues. CDR3 in amino acids: CASSSGQGQDTQYF. The DNA for the CDR3 is TGTGCCAGCAGCTCAGGACAGGGGCAAGATACGCAGTATTTT.

This clone was found once. The CDR3 loop reads CASSGQWGGGPYF. DNA for the CDR3: TGTGCCAGCAGTGGACAGTGGGGCGGGGGGCCGTACTTC. V is TRBV2 and J is TRBJ2-5; 8 bases are shared with TRBD2. Per the germline V gene, CDR1 is SNHLY and CDR2 is FYNNEI. With V trimmed by 4 bases and J by 13 bases, 11 bases remained unmatched. CDR3 length equals 13 residues.

This clone was detected only a few times. V usage is TRBV2 and J usage is TRBJ1-1, with D uncertain. CDR1 SNHLY and CDR2 FYNNEI come from the germline V gene. The CDR3 is made up of 14 amino acids. The ends were cut back, 8 bases at V and 1 base at J, with 14 bases in the middle. The CDR3 nucleotides are TGTGCCAGCTCTAAACGAGTCGAGAACACTGAAGCTTTCTTT. It encodes CASSKRVENTEAFF.

Concerning this clone itself: This sample also contains other DNA sequences that code for the same CDR3. The chain combines TRBV18 with TRBJ2-2; D may be TRBD1 (5 bases). Germline lookup yields CDR1 KGHSH and CDR2 LQKENI. The CDR3 runs to 16 residues. V lost 1 base and J 8 bases, leaving 17 bases between the germline ends. The CDR3 coding sequence is TGTGCCAGCTCACCACAGGGGCGCTCGTTTCCTGGGGAGCTGTTTTTT. Encoded protein: CASSPQGRSFPGELFF.

The genes are TRBV3-1 (or the pseudogene TRBV3-2) and TRBJ2-1; 11 positions match TRBD2. From germline, CDR1 is LGHDT and CDR2 YNNKEL (reference sequence). The CDR3 extends over 17 amino acids. J lost 8 bases, V lost 0 bases, and 9 bases had no gene match. CDR3 region: CASSQELPLAGEDEQFF. The CDR3 nucleotides are TGTGCCAGCAGCCAAGAGCTCCCACTAGCGGGAGAGGATGAGCAGTTCTTC.

The V gene is TRBV30, the J gene TRBJ2-3; a weak D match, TRBD2 (5 bases). Deletions cut 3 bases from V and 0 bases from J, with 10 bases between. The germline V gene encodes CDR1 GTSNPN and CDR2 SVGIG (reference sequence). The CDR3 is 14 residues long. CDR3 amino acids: CAWRGRASTDTQYF. Written as DNA, the CDR3 is TGTGCCTGGAGAGGGCGGGCCAGCACAGATACGCAGTATTTT.

The chain carries TRBV4-2 and TRBJ1-2; 9 bases are a match to TRBD1. Germline V gene data show CDR1 as LGHNA and CDR2 as YNFKEQ. Trimming at V came to 4 bases and at J to 6 bases, leaving 12 bases not matched to a gene. The CDR3 sequence is 16 residues long. CDR3 coding DNA: TGTGCCAGCAGCCTCGGGACAGGGACCCTCCAGGATGGCTACACCTTC. Its translation: CASSLGTGTLQDGYTF.

The J gene is TRBJ1-1, the V gene TRBV5-4, with D uncertain. Trimming cost V 4 bases and J 1 base, with 14 bases left between them. The CDR3 has 15 residues. Looked up from germline, CDR1 is SGHNT and CDR2 is YYREEE (reference sequence). CDR3 bases: TGTGCCAGCAGCCGGGGATCGGTTGGGAACACTGAAGCTTTCTTT. Its protein product is CASSRGSVGNTEAFF.

CDR3 DNA sequence: TGTGCCAGCATCAGCGGGAGCAGCTCCTACAATGAGCAGTTCTTC. It translates to CASISGSSSYNEQFF. This chain connects TRBV7-9 to TRBJ2-1, with 8 bases matching TRBD2. This CDR3 region has 15 residues. V shed 7 bases, J shed 0 bases, and the junction held 5 bases outside the gene matches. CDR1 SEHNR and CDR2 FQNEAQ come from the germline V gene (reference sequence).